A selection of T cell receptor beta chains follows, all from one sample in a study of T cell repertoires in cytomegalovirus infection. TCRdb redid the calling of the reads with MiXCR, one entry per CDR3 protein. The sample lists more than 650,000 distinct CDR3 sequences, 35% to 45% occurring once. Material for sequencing was PBMCs. The receptor set was obtained from a human donor in good health (CMV status not recorded). Some clones in this sample may be carry-over from other donors' samples. Each CDR3 is given with its conserved first and last residue. The D gene is left open where the match is weak. Rows give clone size only sometimes, using once, few, many, or a class for an expanded clone.

len	d_gene	v_gene	abundance	j_gene	CDR3nt	CDR3aa
18	TRBD1	TRBV7-6	-	TRBJ2-2	TGTGCCAGCAGCTTGGCCGGGGACAGGGGCCCCAACACCGGGGAGCTGTTTTTT	CASSLAGDRGPNTGELFF
14	-	TRBV19	-	TRBJ2-2	TGTGCCAGTAGAAGTCAGGGGCGCACCGGGGAGCTGTTTTTT	CASRSQGRTGELFF
15	-	TRBV19	-	TRBJ1-1	TGTGCCAGTAGTCCCAGCCCCGGGGGGCGGACTGAAGCTTTCTTT	CASSPSPGGRTEAFF
15	-	TRBV4-1	many	TRBJ2-7	TGCGCCAGCAGCCAAGTTCCAGGGGACGCCTACGAGCAGTACTTC	CASSQVPGDAYEQYF
15	-	TRBV2	few	TRBJ1-2	TGTGCCAGCAGTGAAATCTGGGGCCAGGGGTATGGCTACACCTTC	CASSEIWGQGYGYTF
14	TRBD2	TRBV28	many	TRBJ2-1	TGTGCCAGCCGAGCGGGAGGGCCATACAATGAGCAGTTCTTC	CASRAGGPYNEQFF
15	-	TRBV4-1	-	TRBJ1-6	TGCGCCAGCAGCCAACCCCGGGAGGGGAATTCACCCCTCCACTTT	CASSQPREGNSPLHF
13	-	TRBV11-1	-	TRBJ2-6	TGTGCCAGCAGCCTCAGGGGAGGGGGCGTCCTGACTTTC	CASSLRGGGVLTF
17	TRBD1	TRBV4-1	few	TRBJ2-7	TGCGCCAGCAGCCAAGGGTTAGGGGACAGTACCATCTACGAGCAGTACTTC	CASSQGLGDSTIYEQYF
12	-	TRBV6-6	-	TRBJ1-1	TGTGCCAGCAGTTACGATCAAGGACAAGCTTTCTTT	CASSYDQGQAFF